This is a list of T cell receptor beta chains from one sample in a study of breast tumors, draining lymph nodes, adjacent tissues. TCRdb re-derived calls from the multiplex PCR reads in MiXCR, one entry per CDR3 protein. The top ten clones hold more than 1.3% of a sample with more than 200,000 distinct CDR3 sequences, approximately 30% of them seen once. The material sequenced was axillary lymph node tissue. These receptors were obtained from a female donor with breast cancer. Some clones in this sample may be carry-over from other donors' samples. Each CDR3 is given with its conserved first and last residue. The D gene is left open where the match is weak. The size field is filled for only some rows; it gives once, few, many or a size class.

15	many	-	TRBV2	TRBJ2-1	TGTGCCAGCAGTGATTTTGCGCAGGGGATTGGTGAGCAGTTCTTC	CASSDFAQGIGEQFF
14	many	-	TRBV3-1	TRBJ2-7	TGTGCCAGCAGCCCTAGGATAGCGGCCTACGAGCAGTACTTC	CASSPRIAAYEQYF
17	-	TRBD1	TRBV2	TRBJ1-5	TGTGCCAGCAGTGTGGACAGGGAAGACTATAGCAATCAGCCCCAGCATTTT	CASSVDREDYSNQPQHF
18	many	-	TRBV19	TRBJ1-2	TGTGCCACCAGCCCCGGACAGTGGCTTGAGCCGGCCTCCTATGGCTACACCTTC	CATSPGQWLEPASYGYTF
14	many	-	TRBV9	TRBJ2-5	TGTGCCAGCAGCGGGGACATGCGACAAGAGACCCAGTACTTC	CASSGDMRQETQYF
14	many	-	TRBV11-2	TRBJ2-3	TGTGCCAGCAGCTTAGATTGGGGAGCAGATACGCAGTATTTT	CASSLDWGADTQYF
15	many	TRBD1	TRBV7-8	TRBJ2-7	TGTGCCAGCAGCTTATGGGGACAGGGTAATGGCGAGCAGTACTTC	CASSLWGQGNGEQYF
12	many	-	TRBV20-1	TRBJ1-6	TGCAGTGCTAGAGATGGGCAGTCACCCCTCCACTTT	CSARDGQSPLHF
15	many	-	TRBV6-5	TRBJ1-4	TGTGCCAGCAGTTACTCGACAGTCCACTCTGAAAAACTGTTTTTT	CASSYSTVHSEKLFF
16	many	TRBD1	TRBV6-2/TRBV6-3	TRBJ2-3	TGTGCCAGCAGTTACTTTCGGACAGGCCTCGAGAATACGCAGTATTTT	CASSYFRTGLENTQYF
13	few	-	TRBV4-3	TRBJ2-1	TGCGCCAGCAGCTTACGTCCGGGACGGCGCGAGTTCTTC	CASSLRPGRREFF
14	-	-	TRBV5-1	TRBJ2-2	TGCGCCAGCAGCCCCGGAGGGGAGACCAGGGAGCTGTTTTTT	CASSPGGETRELFF
16	-	-	TRBV7-9	TRBJ2-3	TGTGCCAGCAGCCCGGGGACGAGCGGTTCTGTAGATACGCAGTATTTT	CASSPGTSGSVDTQYF
12	-	-	TRBV2	TRBJ1-5	TGTGCCAGCAGTCCTTTGGACAGATCCCAGCATTTT	CASSPLDRSQHF
14	many	TRBD1	TRBV19	TRBJ2-1	TGTGCCACCCGGTGGGGACAGGGTATAGATGAGCAGTTCTTC	CATRWGQGIDEQFF
14	many	TRBD1	TRBV15	TRBJ2-1	TGTGCCACCAGCAGGGACAGGGACTACAATGAGCAGTTCTTC	CATSRDRDYNEQFF
16	many	TRBD2	TRBV7-2	TRBJ2-2	TGTGCCAGCAGCTTGCGAATAGCGGGAAACACCGGGGAGCTGTTTTTT	CASSLRIAGNTGELFF
11	few	-	TRBV28	TRBJ1-2	TGTGCCAGCAGTTTCCAGGATGGCTACACCTTC	CASSFQDGYTF
17	few	TRBD2	TRBV13	TRBJ2-1	TGTGCCAGCACATCCCGTACCGGGACTAGCGGGACCTATGAGCAGTTCTTC	CASTSRTGTSGTYEQFF
18	few	-	TRBV28	TRBJ2-5	TGTGCCAGTAACCCACACCCTGGGGGGGGGCCATTCCAAGAGACCCAGTACTTC	CASNPHPGGGPFQETQYF
14	many	TRBD1	TRBV7-3	TRBJ2-6	TGTGCCAGCAGACAGGGGTCTGGGGCCAACGTCCTGACTTTC	CASRQGSGANVLTF
16	many	TRBD1	TRBV12-3/TRBV12-4	TRBJ1-5	TGTGCCAGCAGTCCCGGGACAGGGGGCCGTGATCAGCCCCAGCATTTT	CASSPGTGGRDQPQHF
17	many	TRBD1	TRBV30	TRBJ1-6	TGTGCCTGGAGCCGTTTGGGACAGAGTAAAAATAATTCACCCCTCCACTTT	CAWSRLGQSKNNSPLHF
15	many	TRBD2	TRBV6-4	TRBJ2-7	TGTGCCAGCAGCGTGGGGCTAGCGGTCTCCTACGAGCAGTACTTC	CASSVGLAVSYEQYF
14	many	-	TRBV5-1	TRBJ2-1	TGCGCCAGCAGCTTGGCCCGAGCGGAGGATGAGCAGTTCTTC	CASSLARAEDEQFF
15	many	-	TRBV4-1	TRBJ1-4	TGCGCCAGCAGCCAAGAAACGGACTATAATGAAAAACTGTTTTTT	CASSQETDYNEKLFF
16	-	-	TRBV7-9	TRBJ2-3	TGTGCCAGCAGCTTCGGGCCCTCTGGAAACACAGATACGCAGTATTTT	CASSFGPSGNTDTQYF
14	-	-	TRBV20-1	TRBJ2-1	TGCAGTGCCGCAGGGGGCGGGAGCTACAATGAGCAGTTCTTC	CSAAGGGSYNEQFF
13	-	TRBD2	TRBV9	TRBJ2-1	TGTGCTGCGTTAGCGGGAGTGAGGGATGAGCAGTTCTTC	CAALAGVRDEQFF
16	many	-	TRBV5-1	TRBJ2-2	TGCGCCAGCAGCTTGGGGCAGGGCATTAACACCGGGGAGCTGTTTTTT	CASSLGQGINTGELFF
18	-	TRBD2	TRBV7-2	TRBJ2-3	TGTGCCAGCAGCTTAAACCCTAGCGGGAAACGAAGCACAGATACGCAGTATTTT	CASSLNPSGKRSTDTQYF
13	-	TRBD1	TRBV5-1	TRBJ2-7	TGCGCCAGCAGTTCGACAGGGACCTACGAGCAGTACTTC	CASSSTGTYEQYF
13	-	TRBD2	TRBV9	TRBJ2-7	TGTGCCAGCAGCTCGGGACTAGCGGGAGAGCAGTACTTC	CASSSGLAGEQYF
14	many	TRBD2	TRBV7-2	TRBJ2-7	TGTGCCAGCAGCTTAGATGGGAGGGGCTACGAGCAGTACTTC	CASSLDGRGYEQYF
14	once	-	TRBV7-9	TRBJ1-2	TGTGTCAGCAGCTTATTACAGGGAGCCTATGGTTACACCTTC	CVSSLLQGAYGYTF
14	many	-	TRBV19	TRBJ2-3	TGTGCCAGTCGGCAGGCCGGGGCCACAGATACGCAGTATTTT	CASRQAGATDTQYF
18	many	-	TRBV13	TRBJ1-6	TGTGCCAGCGGACTCTTATATATCCCTAAACAGGGTTCTTCACCCCTCCACTTT	CASGLLYIPKQGSSPLHF
14	many	-	TRBV5-1	TRBJ2-7	TGCGCCAGCAGCTTAGGGGAGCTCGTCCCCGAGCAGTACTTC	CASSLGELVPEQYF
15	-	-	TRBV2	TRBJ1-4	TGTGCCAGCGGGTGGGGGACGGGCCGGCGTGAAAAACTGTTTTTT	CASGWGTGRREKLFF
14	-	-	TRBV7-2	TRBJ2-5	TGTGCCAGCAGCTTAGCGGGGGGCGGTGAGGCCCAGTACTTC	CASSLAGGGEAQYF
13	-	TRBD1	TRBV19	TRBJ1-1	TGTGCCAGTAGTCTCCTCAGGGGGAATGAAGCTTTCTTT	CASSLLRGNEAFF
15	-	-	TRBV27	TRBJ1-5	TGTGCCAGCAGTTTATCGCTCCCAGCCAGTCAGCCCCAGCATTTT	CASSLSLPASQPQHF
14	few	-	TRBV7-2	TRBJ1-1	TGTGCCAGCAGCTTATCCCCTCAGGGCACTGAAGCTTTCTTT	CASSLSPQGTEAFF
14	many	-	TRBV2	TRBJ2-7	TGTGCCAGCAATACAGGGGGGGATCCCTACGAGCAGTACTTC	CASNTGGDPYEQYF
15	many	-	TRBV7-3	TRBJ2-2	TGTGCCAGCAGCTTAAGGGGGAGTAAAGCCGGGGAGCTGTTTTTT	CASSLRGSKAGELFF
13	many	-	TRBV3-1	TRBJ2-1	TGTGCCAGCGGAAGAGGACGCTTGGGTGAGCAGTTCTTC	CASGRGRLGEQFF
14	once	TRBD2	TRBV20-1	TRBJ2-3	TGCAGTGCTAGCGGGACTAGCGGGACAGATACGCAGTATTTT	CSASGTSGTDTQYF
14	many	-	TRBV12-3/TRBV12-4	TRBJ1-3	TGTGCCAGCAGTTTTTGGACCTCTGGAAACACCATATATTTT	CASSFWTSGNTIYF